This TCR beta chain was sequenced during a study of blood T cells in healthy people across ages. Study-wide points: Strong correlation was found linking TCR beta diversity to naive T cell percentage.

The CDR3 spans 16 residues. V trimming: 5 bases; J trimming: 4 bases; junction bases outside the gene matches: 12. Per germline, CDR1 DFQATT and CDR2 SNEGSKA (reference sequence). Only a few counts were recorded for this clonotype. Its antigen remains unknown. Collection of roughly 10 milliliters of peripheral blood was performed for each donor. The authors ran a second PCR of about 7 to 11 cycles using a sample-barcoded 5' primer and a J-beta primer mix. TCRdb reanalysed the 5' RACE reads using MiXCR and keeps one entry per CDR3 protein. The repertoire holds some 1.6 million distinct CDR3 sequences, with almost 35% as singletons.

This sequence joins TRBV20-1 and TRBJ2-3; TRBD2 matches 10 bases. The clonotype comes from a woman aged 30 to 39 in good health. Material for sequencing was blood. CDR3 loop: CSARTSGGVGADTQYF. The CDR3 region has the DNA TGCAGTGCTCGGACTAGCGGAGGGGTAGGAGCAGATACGCAGTATTTT.